Reported below is one T cell receptor (beta chain). Its antigen specificity is not known. Nothing much larger sits one base from this clone, and base qualities are not available. Using the deep immunoSEQ assay, TCR CDR3 regions were amplified from genomic DNA by multiplex PCR. For each cell subset, the extracted genomic DNA was distributed evenly across all wells of several immunoSEQ 96-well plates, and each plate served as one replicate. For sorted subsets, about 200 ng genomic DNA, equal to 30,000 to 35,000 T cell genomes, was loaded into each replicate PCR. Purified libraries were quantified with a Qubit 3.0 fluorometer, sized on a Bioanalyzer 2100, and re-quantified with the KAPA Library Quantification kit. Each immunoSEQ 96-well plate was sequenced on its own single-read 150-cycle Illumina NextSeq 550 flow cell. Under the source paper's analysis protocol: Because the immunoSEQ output included only junctional sequences and no quality scores, the filtering could not be the same as the filtering used for full-length reads. To assign V/J genes and CDR3, sequences were annotated using PyIR, a Python wrapper for IgBLAST v1.9, with IMGT germline references. Reads were removed for weak V/J assignments (E-value above 1e-6), missing CDR3, stop codons, out-of-frame junctions, or ambiguous translated residues. V3J clonotypes were defined by identical inferred V gene, J gene, and CDR3 amino acid sequence. The percentage overlap between two repertoires was calculated by dividing the number of shared unique clonotypes by the size of the smaller repertoire. Repertoire richness was assessed with RTK rarefaction, the Chao1 estimator, and Recon v2.1 estimates of unobserved clonotypes. For all TCRbeta clonotypes obtained by the gDNA method from a few donors, generation probabilities were computed with OLGA. Entries here come from immuneACCESS through TCRdb and include only in-frame sequences with V and J called. Some clones fail to appear in such tables; in the studies checked, an unresolved V gene covers under half of the shortfall, and the cause of the remainder is unknown. The V and J calls and clone size were taken over from that table, and D and trimming were inferred from the DNA. For this sample there are around 2,000,000 clones; roughly 94% appear just once. The ten largest clones take up 0.85% to 1.3% of the sample.

CD8 naive samples consisted of CD45RO-negative cells that were positively selected for CCR7, yielding a CD45RA+CCR7+ population without TemRA cells. The donors were healthy, HIV-negative adults with no recently reported acute infections or vaccinations. Every donor was a Caucasian adult residing in Nashville, Tennessee, USA. Blood was obtained by leukapheresis, after which PBMCs were separated by Ficoll-Histopaque density gradient centrifugation and cryopreserved in liquid nitrogen vapor phase. Analytical flow cytometry was used to check the purity and quantity of each magnetically sorted T cell population. Each sorted fraction had its genomic DNA isolated and then quantified by UV absorbance on a Nanodrop 2000c. This specimen belongs to a study of shared clonotypes between healthy human individuals (dated by TCRdb to about 2020). With regard to the full study: Three men and two women, aged 18 to 49 years, made up the cohort. Libraries were prepared and TCR repertoires were sequenced by different laboratories using diverse techniques, in order to increase sequencing depth and limit assay-specific biases. Between about 0.85 and 9.5 billion PBMCs per donor were obtained by leukapheresis. Per donor, three plates each were used for CD4 naive and CD4 memory, two for CD8 naive, and one for CD8 memory. Blood TCR repertoires of roughly five healthy adults were deeply sequenced to estimate repertoire size and the extent of clonotype sharing between individuals.

The CDR3 goes from the cysteine to the phenylalanine over 15 residues. Of all the DNA, just the CDR3 is kept, 45 bases in frame from base 1. Between the V and J ends, shortened by 4 bases and 1 base respectively, the junction contains 14 bases. The germline V gene (reference sequence) specifies SGHNT as CDR1 and YYREEE as CDR2. Study-level results and caveats: When four donors were compared, the shared fraction of clonotypes was 5% to 6.5% for naive CD4, 3.5% to 4% for naive CD8, more than 2% for memory CD4, and under 0.5% for memory CD8. Sampling was restricted to blood, and TCR repertoires in tissue are likely to differ from TCR repertoires in blood. Rarefaction of sorted-subset datasets indicated incomplete sequencing despite the large sequencing depth. Naive subsets generally had larger estimated clonotype richness than memory subsets. Higher generation probabilities were observed for clonotypes shared by all four sorted-subset donors than for non-shared clonotypes. Pairwise subsampling indicated that sequencing depth was expected to affect the degree of clonotype sharing among donors. The small number of donors limited the genetic and exposure-history diversity represented.

Sequenced input: naive CD8+ T cells sorted from blood. The cell subset or site label corresponds to: CD45RA+CCR7+. The chain couples TRBV5-4 to TRBJ2-5, with a tentative D call of TRBD1 or TRBD2, each matching 5 bases. This receptor was identified in a man between 18 and 29 years old in good health. The nucleotides read TGTGCCAGCAGCAAGAGGGACGGTTTCCAAGAGACCCAGTACTTC. It translates as CASSKRDGFQETQYF.